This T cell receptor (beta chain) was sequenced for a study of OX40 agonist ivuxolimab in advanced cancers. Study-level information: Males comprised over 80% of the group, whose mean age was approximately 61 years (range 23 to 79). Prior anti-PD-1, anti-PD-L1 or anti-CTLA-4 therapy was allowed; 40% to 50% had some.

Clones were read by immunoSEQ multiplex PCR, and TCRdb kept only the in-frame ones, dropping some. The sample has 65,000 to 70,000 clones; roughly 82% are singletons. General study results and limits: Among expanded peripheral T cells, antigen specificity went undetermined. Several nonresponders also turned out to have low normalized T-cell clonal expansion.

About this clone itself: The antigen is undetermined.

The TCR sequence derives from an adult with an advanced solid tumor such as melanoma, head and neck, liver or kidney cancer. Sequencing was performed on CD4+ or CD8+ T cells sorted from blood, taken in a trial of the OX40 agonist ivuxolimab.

CDR3 coding DNA: TGTGCCAGCAGCTTAGCTAGCGGGAGGCCAAGCTCCTACGAGCAGTACTTC. Translation: CASSLASGRPSSYEQYF. V and J are TRBV7-8 and TRBJ2-7; 10 bases align to TRBD2. V lost 0 bases and J lost 0; bases outside the gene matches: 5. Per the germline V gene, CDR1 is SGHVS and CDR2 is FQNEAQ. The CDR3 is 17 amino acids.